The 28 T cell receptor beta chains listed next were all sequenced from one sample in a study of T cells after yellow fever vaccination. From the 5' RACE reads, TCRdb called clonotypes with MiXCR, one entry per CDR3 protein. The sample lists 500,000 to 650,000 distinct CDR3 sequences, approximately 13% occurring once. The specimen comprised PBMCs, sampled on the day of the yellow fever booster vaccination. The receptors derive from a man aged 25-45 years who received the YFV17D yellow fever vaccine.

The chain is built from TRBV20-1 and TRBJ2-3; D is ambiguous. The CDR3 runs 11 residues. V shed 3 bases and J shed 7 bases, with 8 bases lying between them. Germline lookup yields CDR1 DFQATT and CDR2 SNEGSKA (reference sequence). DNA for the CDR3: TGCAGTGCTAGGACTGTAAATACGCAGTATTTT. Protein: CSARTVNTQYF.

The genes are TRBV20-1 and TRBJ2-1; D is possibly TRBD2 (6 bases). CDR3 length: 14 amino acids. The V gene's germline CDR1 is DFQATT and CDR2 SNEGSKA (reference sequence). V was pared by 5 bases and J by 2 bases, with 13 bases between. CDR3 bases: TGCAGTGCTGATGCGGGATTCGCCTACAATGAGCAGTTCTTC. It yields the protein CSADAGFAYNEQFF.

The table lists this clonotype with a few counts. The J gene is TRBJ1-1, the V gene TRBV6-5, with D tentatively TRBD1 (5 bases). V lost 0 bases to trimming and J lost 5 bases, with 19 bases between them. CDR1 MNHEY and CDR2 SVGAGI come from the germline V gene. This CDR3 has 17 residues. For the CDR3, the DNA is TGTGCCAGCAGTTACTCGGGGGGACGGGGGACGCGGACTGAAGCTTTCTTT. Translating gives CASSYSGGRGTRTEAFF.

The chain joins TRBV29-1 to TRBJ2-5; TRBD1 might be the D (5 bases). In germline, CDR1 is SQVTM, CDR2 ANQGSEA. With 0 bases removed from V and 1 base from J, the gap between germline ends came to 9 bases. This CDR3 spans 14 amino acids. The CDR3 loop is CSVEDSGAQETQYF. The CDR3 DNA sequence: TGCAGCGTTGAAGACTCTGGGGCCCAAGAGACCCAGTACTTC.

The V and J genes are TRBV9 and TRBJ2-3; D unclear. The V end was cut by 2 bases, the J end by 4 bases, with 5 bases between. The CDR3 is 12 amino acids. CDR1 is SGDLS and CDR2 is YYNGEE in the germline V gene. This CDR3 reads CASSVSPDTQYF. The CDR3 nucleotides read TGTGCCAGCAGCGTTTCCCCAGATACGCAGTATTTT.

This clonotype was detected a few times. The chain combines TRBV9 with TRBJ1-3; the D is unclear. This CDR3 region has 17 residues. Trimming took off 0 bases at V and 2 bases at J, with 15 bases between the two ends. Germline CDR1 is SGDLS and CDR2 is YYNGEE. CDR3 nucleotides: TGTGCCAGCAGCGTAGGTCCCACCTCAGCAACTGGAAACACCATATATTTT. This translates into CASSVGPTSATGNTIYF.

For the CDR3, the DNA is TGTGCCAGCAGCCCGGGGCACCTCTGCTACAATGAGCAGTTCTTC. Its protein product is CASSPGHLCYNEQFF. J is TRBJ2-1 and V is TRBV5-6, with D perhaps being TRBD1 or TRBD2 (5 bases each). With 4 bases removed from V and 3 bases from J, the gap between germline ends came to 14 bases. The germline V gene has CDR1 SGHDT and CDR2 YYEEEE. The CDR3 length is 15 residues.

The chain carries TRBV29-1 and TRBJ2-6; D may be TRBD1 (6 bases). The CDR3 covers 14 residues. Germline assignment: CDR1 SQVTM and CDR2 ANQGSEA. V lost 5 bases and J lost 2, with 10 bases in between. The CDR3 protein is CSVTTGPGANVLTF. As DNA, the CDR3 is TGCAGCGTTACCACAGGGCCTGGGGCCAACGTCCTGACTTTC.

The sample holds one count of this clonotype. The chain employs TRBV4-3 and TRBJ2-2; D not certain. The CDR3 spans 13 residues. Germline CDR1 LGHNA, CDR2 YSLEER. V lost 0 bases and J lost 6, with 5 bases in between. The CDR3 nucleotides are TGCGCCAGCAGCCAAGATTTCCCCGGGGAGCTGTTTTTT. Protein sequence: CASSQDFPGELFF.

CDR3 bases: TGTGCCACCACGGAGGGGACTGGAAACACCATATATTTT. Its protein product is CATTEGTGNTIYF. The V call is TRBV7-7, the J call TRBJ1-3; a weak D match, TRBD1 (5 bases). The CDR3 totals 13 residues. Trimming cost V 10 bases and J 2 bases, with 12 bases left between them. Germline-derived CDR1 and CDR2 are SSHAT and FNYEAQ (reference sequence).

The sample holds a few counts of this clonotype. This chain joins TRBV29-1 and TRBJ2-5; 11 bases are a match to TRBD2. Germline V gene sequence: CDR1 SQVTM, CDR2 ANQGSEA. V lost 7 bases to trimming and J lost 5 bases; unmatched junction nucleotides: 6. The CDR3 contains 13 residues. This CDR3 reads CSGSGRAGETQYF. Here the CDR3 DNA reads TGCAGCGGTAGCGGGAGGGCCGGGGAGACCCAGTACTTC. Supplemented by reference TRBV29-1 and TRBJ2-5, the full variable domain reads SAVISQKPSRDICQRGTSLTIQCQVDSQVTMMFWYRQQPGQSLTLIATANQGSEATYESGFVIDKFPISRPNLTFSTLTVSNMSPEDSSIYLCSGSGRAGETQYFGPGTRLLVL.

This clonotype was counted between two and nine times. This rearrangement joins TRBV10-2 to TRBJ2-7, with D tentatively TRBD1 (6 bases). Germline V gene data show CDR1 as WSHSY and CDR2 as SAAADI. V shed 6 bases and J shed 3 bases, with 18 bases lying between them. The CDR3 is made up of 15 amino acids. CDR3 DNA sequence: TGCGCCAGCAGGGACGCTTCAGGGGCTAACTACGAGCAGTACTTC. This gives the protein CASRDASGANYEQYF.

The sample holds a few counts of this clonotype. The rearrangement uses TRBV6-1 and TRBJ2-3; tentative D call: TRBD2 (8 bases). The germline V gene has CDR1 MNHNS and CDR2 SASEGT. CDR3 length: 17 residues. V shed 6 bases and J shed 6 bases, with 25 bases lying between them. The CDR3 sequence: CASRRGATGVIGDTQYF. CDR3 bases: TGTGCCAGCAGGCGGGGGGCCACAGGGGTCATCGGGGATACGCAGTATTTT.

A few counts support this clonotype. The chain links TRBV4-3 to TRBJ1-5; D may be TRBD1 (5 bases). The CDR3 extends over 13 amino acids. V shed 0 bases and J shed 7 bases, with 7 bases lying between them. Germline V gives CDR1 LGHNA, CDR2 YSLEER. The CDR3 here is CASSQERGQPQHF. The CDR3 coding sequence is TGCGCCAGCAGCCAAGAACGGGGCCAGCCCCAGCATTTT.

This clonotype occurred a few times. The V gene is TRBV11-2, the J gene TRBJ2-1; D assignment may be TRBD1 or TRBD2 (5 bases each). The CDR3 totals 12 residues. Trimming shortened V by 3 bases and J by 8 bases, and 8 bases separated the two germline ends. In germline, CDR1 is SGHAT, CDR2 FQNNGV. CDR3 coding DNA: TGTGCCAGCAGCTTGGGGGTAGATGAGCAGTTCTTC. It encodes CASSLGVDEQFF.

The chain is built from TRBV7-2 and TRBJ2-1; D may be TRBD1 (6 bases). The V end lost 4 bases, the J end lost 4 bases, and 17 bases lay between the germline ends. Germline loops: CDR1 SGHTA, CDR2 FQGNSA. The CDR3 is made up of 16 amino acids. CDR3 loop: CASSSRATGWYNEQFF. The CDR3 bases are TGTGCCAGCAGCTCGAGGGCCACAGGGTGGTACAATGAGCAGTTCTTC.

The V and J genes are TRBV5-4 and TRBJ2-5; D is perhaps TRBD2 (6 bases). Germline CDR1 and CDR2: SGHNT and YYREEE (reference sequence). V was shortened by 9 bases and J by 2 bases, with 17 bases between the two germline ends. The CDR3 runs 14 residues. In DNA, the CDR3 is TGTGCCACCGCCCCTCGTAGCGGACAAGAGACCCAGTACTTC. It specifies CATAPRSGQETQYF. The full variable domain, completed using reference TRBV5-4 and TRBJ2-5, is ETGVTQSPTHLIKTRGQQVTLRCSSQSGHNTVSWYQQALGQGPQFIFQYYREEENGRGNFPPRFSGLQFPNYSSELNVNALELDDSALYLCATAPRSGQETQYFGPGTRLLVL.

This chain connects TRBV20-1 to TRBJ1-4; TRBD1 matches at 7 bases. In germline, CDR1 is DFQATT, CDR2 SNEGSKA (reference sequence). Trimming removed 6 bases from V and 4 bases from J; junction bases left unmatched: 8. The CDR3 extends over 14 amino acids. The chain's CDR3 is CSALRAGGNEKLFF. In DNA, the CDR3 is TGCAGTGCCCTGAGGGCAGGGGGTAATGAAAAACTGTTTTTT.

This clonotype was observed a handful of times. The V and J genes are TRBV12-3 or TRBV12-4 and TRBJ2-7; 7 bases are shared with TRBD2. Trimming cost V 6 bases and J 0 bases; bases outside gene matches: 20. This CDR3 is built from 19 residues. The CDR3 region has the DNA TGTGCCAGCAGCCAACGGCTGGGGCTAGCGGCCGCGAACTCCTACGAGCAGTACTTC. Translated: CASSQRLGLAAANSYEQYF.

The chain has TRBV14 and TRBJ2-1; D uncertain. Germline V CDR1 and CDR2: SGHDN, FVKESK. The CDR3 is made up of 13 amino acids. Trimming shortened V by 0 bases and J by 5 bases, and 5 bases separated the two germline ends. The chain's CDR3 is CASSQDLNNEQFF. The CDR3 region has the DNA TGTGCCAGCAGCCAAGATTTAAACAATGAGCAGTTCTTC.

This clonotype has a count of ten or more. The chain links TRBV10-1 to TRBJ2-1; TRBD2 aligns across 9 bases. Looked up from germline, CDR1 is WNHNN and CDR2 is SYGVQD (reference sequence). The CDR3 is 17 residues long. Trimming removed 7 bases from V and 5 bases from J; junction bases left unmatched: 15. The CDR3 spells CASTPPPFSGGDNEQFF. Written as DNA, the CDR3 is TGCGCCAGCACTCCCCCCCCCTTTAGCGGGGGAGACAATGAGCAGTTCTTC.

This clonotype turned up a few times. The chain has TRBV20-1 and TRBJ2-2; unclear D gene. Looked up from germline, CDR1 is DFQATT and CDR2 is SNEGSKA (reference sequence). The CDR3 has 14 amino acids. V lost 3 bases to trimming and J lost 3 bases, with 11 bases between them. CDR3 sequence (DNA): TGCAGTGCTAGGGCCGTCGTCGACACCGGGGAGCTGTTTTTT. This sequence encodes CSARAVVDTGELFF.

This clonotype was seen a handful of times. The V and J genes are TRBV7-2 and TRBJ2-1, with 16 positions matching TRBD2. CDR1 SGHTA and CDR2 FQGNSA come from the germline V gene. This CDR3 contains 16 residues. The junction had 7 bases not matched to a gene; V was cut back by 4 bases and J by 10 bases. The CDR3, as DNA: TGTGCCAGCAGCTCCGCCGGGACTAGCGGGAGGGCCGAGCAGTTCTTC. Its translation: CASSSAGTSGRAEQFF.

The chain has TRBV10-3 and TRBJ2-2; no clear D. The V gene's germline CDR1 is ENHRY and CDR2 SYGVKD. This CDR3 has 15 residues. Trimming took off 0 bases at V and 0 bases at J, with 5 bases between the two ends. Here the CDR3 DNA reads TGTGCCATCAGTGAGTCGACGGCGAACACCGGGGAGCTGTTTTTT. This codes for CAISESTANTGELFF.

The chain joins TRBV7-9 to TRBJ2-2; 7 bases are shared with TRBD1. The germline CDR1 and CDR2 sequences are SEHNR and FQNEAQ (reference sequence). With 5 bases clipped from V and 4 bases from J, the junction kept 10 bases outside the gene matches. The CDR3 sequence is 16 residues long. CDR3 nucleotide sequence: TGTGCCAGCAGCCCACCCTCTGGGACAGCCACCGGGGAGCTGTTTTTT. Its protein is CASSPPSGTATGELFF. Complete variable domain (other parts from reference TRBV7-9 and TRBJ2-2): DTGVSQNPRHKITKRGQNVTFRCDPISEHNRLYWYRQTLGQGPEFLTYFQNEAQLEKSRLLSDRFSAERPKGSFSTLEIQRTEQGDSAMYLCASSPPSGTATGELFFGEGSRLTVL.

V and J are TRBV7-2 and TRBJ1-2, with no clear D. Per germline, CDR1 SGHTA and CDR2 FQGNSA. V was clipped by 5 bases and J by 5 bases, with 18 bases between them. The CDR3 is 15 amino acids. CDR3 coding DNA: TGTGCCAGCAGCCTATTGAGTGCGGGAGGGTATGGCTACACCTTC. This sequence encodes CASSLLSAGGYGYTF.

The chain employs TRBV20-1 and TRBJ1-1, with D maybe TRBD1 (6 bases). The V gene lost 0 bases and the J gene lost 5 bases, with 16 bases spanning the gap. Germline V gene data show CDR1 as DFQATT and CDR2 as SNEGSKA (reference sequence). There are 15 residues in the CDR3. The CDR3: CSARDPQGRDTEAFF. The CDR3 nucleotides read TGCAGTGCTAGAGATCCGCAGGGGAGGGATACTGAAGCTTTCTTT.

This clonotype was counted many times. The V gene is TRBV5-1, the J gene TRBJ2-5, with D possibly being TRBD1 or TRBD2 (5 bases each). Germline V lookup: CDR1 SGHRS, CDR2 YFSETQ. Between the trimmed V and J ends, which lost 3 bases and 5 bases, there was a span of 14 bases. The CDR3 is 14 residues long. Here the CDR3 reads CASSSPGSSETQYF. The DNA of the CDR3 is TGCGCCAGCAGCTCCCCAGGGAGTTCGGAGACCCAGTACTTC. Together with reference TRBV5-1 and TRBJ2-5, the CDR3 gives the full variable domain: KAGVTQTPRYLIKTRGQQVTLSCSPISGHRSVSWYQQTPGQGLQFLFEYFSETQRNKGNFPGRFSGRQFSNSRSEMNVSTLELGDSALYLCASSSPGSSETQYFGPGTRLLVL.